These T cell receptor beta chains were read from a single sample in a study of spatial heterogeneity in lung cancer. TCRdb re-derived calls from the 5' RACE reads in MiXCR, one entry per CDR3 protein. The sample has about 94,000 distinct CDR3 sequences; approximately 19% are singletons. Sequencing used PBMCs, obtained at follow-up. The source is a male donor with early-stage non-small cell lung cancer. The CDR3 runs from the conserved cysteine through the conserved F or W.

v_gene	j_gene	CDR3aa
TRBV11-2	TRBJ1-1	CASSAITGNTEAFF
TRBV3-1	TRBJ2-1	CASSQDTGSNEQFF
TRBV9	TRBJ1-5	CASSVGINQPQHF
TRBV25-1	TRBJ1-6	CASIGGRNSPLHF
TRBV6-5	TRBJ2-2	CASSRQNTGELFF
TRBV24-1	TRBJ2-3	CATSDGVLAGGETDTQYF
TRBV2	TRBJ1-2	CASSEDPGHGYTF
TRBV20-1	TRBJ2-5	CSAIQGQDQETQYF
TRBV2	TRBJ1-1	CASSTSRGQEAFF
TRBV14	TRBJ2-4	CASSQMTGRNIQYF
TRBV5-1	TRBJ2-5	CASSLPSQETQYF
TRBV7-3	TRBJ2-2	CASSYQYTGELFF
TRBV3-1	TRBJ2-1	CASSNGPGNWQFF
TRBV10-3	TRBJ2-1	CAISEKLTEGGGYNEQFF
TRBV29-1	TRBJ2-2	CSVEEGVAGELFF
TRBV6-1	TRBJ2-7	CASSMGAQAGYEQYF
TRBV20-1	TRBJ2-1	CSAIQGQQFF
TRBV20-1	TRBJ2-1	CSARATSGNSYNEQFF
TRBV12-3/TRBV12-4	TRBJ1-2	CASSFGTGVGGYTF
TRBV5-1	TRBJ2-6	CASSIAWPSGANVLTF
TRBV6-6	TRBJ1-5	CASSYEGSQPQHF
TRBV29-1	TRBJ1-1	CSGTRTENTEAFF
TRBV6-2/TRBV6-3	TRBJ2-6	CASSYSDSGANVLTF
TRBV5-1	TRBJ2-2	CASSPLSGGGAGELFF
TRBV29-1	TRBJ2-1	CSSGDEIYNEQFF
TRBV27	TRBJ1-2	CASRTGLYGYTF
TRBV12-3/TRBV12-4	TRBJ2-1	CASKPSGGGEQFF
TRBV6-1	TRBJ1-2	CASSEASGSGYGYTF
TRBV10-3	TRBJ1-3	CAISEPGDPKDGNTIYF
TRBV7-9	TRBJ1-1	CASSRLAPGAEAFF
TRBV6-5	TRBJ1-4	CASSLQVANEKLFF
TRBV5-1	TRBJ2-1	CASSFAHNEQFF